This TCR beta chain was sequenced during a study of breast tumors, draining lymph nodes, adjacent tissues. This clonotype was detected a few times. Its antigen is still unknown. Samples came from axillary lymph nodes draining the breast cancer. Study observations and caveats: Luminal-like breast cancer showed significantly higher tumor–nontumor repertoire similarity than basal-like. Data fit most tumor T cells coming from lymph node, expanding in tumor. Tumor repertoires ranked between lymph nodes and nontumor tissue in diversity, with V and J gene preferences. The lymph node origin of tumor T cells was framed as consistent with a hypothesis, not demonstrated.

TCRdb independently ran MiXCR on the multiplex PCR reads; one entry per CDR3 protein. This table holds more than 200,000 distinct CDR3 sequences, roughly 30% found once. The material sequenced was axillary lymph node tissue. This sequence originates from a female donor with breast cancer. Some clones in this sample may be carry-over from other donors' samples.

The CDR3 nucleotides read TGTGCCAGCAGTCCCCAGGGATTACGGCATACTGAAGCTTTCTTT. This sequence encodes CASSPQGLRHTEAFF. The gene calls are TRBV27 and TRBJ1-1; the D gene is possibly TRBD1 (5 bases). This CDR3 has 15 amino acids. Per germline, CDR1 MNHEY and CDR2 SMNVEV (reference sequence). The ends were cut back, 5 bases at V and 5 bases at J, with 18 bases in the middle.